These 7 T cell receptor beta chains originate from one sample sequenced in a study of T cells in Graves' hyperthyroidism and ophthalmopathy. The investigators amplified TCR beta CDR3 regions from RNA transcripts. The study used the HTBI primer set for a first-round RT-PCR of the TCR CDR3. TCRdb re-called the multiplex PCR reads through MiXCR, storing one row per CDR3 protein. The sample yields 600,000 or so distinct CDR3 sequences, about half seen once. The sequenced material came from peripheral blood or thyroid tissue (not recorded which). The receptors stem from a woman in her late teens or twenties with Graves' hyperthyroidism.

The chain employs TRBV29-1 and TRBJ1-2; D unclear. Germline CDR1 reads SQVTM; CDR2 reads ANQGSEA. The CDR3 covers 12 residues. V was shortened by 7 bases and J by 4 bases, with 13 bases between the two germline ends. CDR3 protein: CSAAGPTYGYTF. The CDR3 region has the DNA TGCAGCGCAGCCGGACCAACCTATGGCTACACCTTC.

This sequence joins TRBV29-1 and TRBJ2-7, with 11 bases identical to TRBD2. Germline V gene data show CDR1 as SQVTM and CDR2 as ANQGSEA. V was clipped by 7 bases and J by 6 bases; unmatched bases: 8. This CDR3 has 13 residues. CDR3 region: CSGLTSGRGEQYF. CDR3 sequence (DNA): TGCAGCGGCCTAACTAGCGGGAGAGGCGAGCAGTACTTC.

This chain joins TRBV7-9 and TRBJ2-5; TRBD1 might be the D (5 bases). Germline loops: CDR1 SEHNR, CDR2 FQNEAQ (reference sequence). Trimming took off 5 bases at V and 1 base at J, with 11 bases between the two ends. The CDR3 has 14 residues. CDR3 sequence: CASSLYRTQETQYF. DNA for the CDR3: TGTGCCAGCAGCCTATACAGGACCCAAGAGACCCAGTACTTC.

This clonotype was observed at least ten times. This chain links TRBV2 with TRBJ1-6, with 9 nucleotides matching TRBD1. The CDR3 contains 14 residues. The V segment lost 5 bases and the J segment 9 bases; nucleotides outside the gene matches: 5. Germline V gene lookup returns CDR1 SNHLY and CDR2 FYNNEI. CDR3 DNA sequence: TGTGCCAGCAGTACCACAGGGGGCAGTTCACCCCTCCACTTT. Protein product: CASSTTGGSSPLHF.

The rearrangement uses TRBV25-1 and TRBJ1-1; possible D gene TRBD1, 5 bases. This CDR3 comprises 16 residues. V lost 4 bases and J 2 bases, leaving 17 bases between the germline ends. Germline CDR1 MGHDK, CDR2 SYGVNS. The CDR3 sequence: CASSAPLLDSNTEAFF. The CDR3 DNA is TGTGCCAGCAGTGCACCCCTCCTTGACAGCAACACTGAAGCTTTCTTT.

This clonotype is a singleton in its sample. As DNA, the CDR3 is TGCAGTGCTAGAGATAAGGGACAGGGAAACACCATATATTTT. Protein: CSARDKGQGNTIYF. V is TRBV20-1 and J is TRBJ1-3; 7 nucleotides agree with TRBD1. V shed 0 bases, J shed 4 bases, and the junction held 3 bases outside the gene matches. The germline V gene encodes CDR1 DFQATT and CDR2 SNEGSKA (reference sequence). CDR3 length equals 14 residues.

This clonotype was observed at least ten times. The rearrangement uses TRBV14 and TRBJ1-1; TRBD1 might be the D (6 bases). Germline values: CDR1 SGHDN, CDR2 FVKESK. The V end was cut by 5 bases, the J end by 4 bases, with 14 bases between. The CDR3 totals 14 residues. CDR3 protein: CASSWDRQATEAFF. CDR3 DNA sequence: TGTGCCAGCAGCTGGGACCGACAGGCCACTGAAGCTTTCTTT. Complete variable domain (other parts from reference TRBV14 and TRBJ1-1): EAGVTQFPSHSVIEKGQTVTLRCDPISGHDNLYWYRRVMGKEIKFLLHFVKESKQDESGMPNNRFLAERTGGTYSTLKVQPAELEDSGVYFCASSWDRQATEAFFGQGTRLTVV.